The rows below give T cell receptor beta chains drawn from one sample of a study of blood T cell repertoires in COVID-19. The method was immunoSEQ multiplex PCR; TCRdb's version includes in-frame clones alone and lacks a portion of them. The profile shows hundreds of thousands of clones, around 85% of them singletons. Material for sequencing was peripheral blood. These receptor sequences come from a man aged 45-65 years with active or convalescent COVID-19. Both conserved end residues are part of each CDR3. The D gene is left open where the match is weak. Clone size is not always given. Where it is, it says once, few, many or a class for expanded clones.

d_gene	v_gene	abundance	j_gene	CDR3nt	CDR3aa
NA	TRBV11-2	NA	TRBJ2-1	TGTGCCACCGCCACAGCGGCCTCCTACAATGAGCAGTTCTTC	CATATAASYNEQFF
TRBD2	TRBV19	NA	TRBJ2-2	TGTGCCAGTAGTATGGGGGGACTAGCGGGAGGGCCTGCCGGGGAGCTGTTTTTT	CASSMGGLAGGPAGELFF
NA	TRBV5-1	NA	TRBJ2-1	TGCGCCAGCAGCTTGGGAGCGGGCTCCTACAATGAGCAGTTCTTC	CASSLGAGSYNEQFF
NA	TRBV4-1	few	TRBJ1-4	TGCGCCAGCAGCCAAGATCGTTGGCGGGGTAATGAAAAACTGTTTTTT	CASSQDRWRGNEKLFF
NA	TRBV6-6	NA	TRBJ1-3	TGTGCCAGCAGTTCGACGGGGACTCTCGGAAACACCATATATTTT	CASSSTGTLGNTIYF
NA	TRBV4-1	once	TRBJ2-1	TGCGCCAGCAGCCAGCGGCAGGGGATGTACAATGAGCAGTTCTTC	CASSQRQGMYNEQFF
TRBD2	TRBV27	NA	TRBJ2-1	TGTGCCAGCAGTTCTCGGACTAGCGGGAGGACCCATTCCTACAATGAGCAGTTCTTC	CASSSRTSGRTHSYNEQFF
TRBD1	TRBV6-5	once	TRBJ2-3	TGTGCCAGCAGTCAGACAGGGGGCGTGGATACGCAGTATTTT	CASSQTGGVDTQYF
NA	TRBV3-1/TRBV3-2	NA	TRBJ2-5	TGTGCCAGCAGCCTCCCGTCTGAGGGAAAAGGGACCCAGTACTTC	CASSLPSEGKGTQYF
NA	TRBV2	NA	TRBJ1-2	TGTGCCAGCGGCCAGGGGTTTGACTATGGCTACACCTTC	CASGQGFDYGYTF
TRBD2	TRBV6-6	NA	TRBJ2-7	TGTGCCAGCAGTAGAAGCGGGACGATTAGCTCCTACGAGCAGTACTTC	CASSRSGTISSYEQYF
NA	TRBV24-1	NA	TRBJ2-7	TGTGCCACCAGTGATCTCCCTGGGCCACCTCGGCTGCAGTACTTC	CATSDLPGPPRLQYF
NA	TRBV6-5	NA	TRBJ1-2	TGTGCCAGCAGCCTTTCGAGGGACTATGGCTACACCTTC	CASSLSRDYGYTF
TRBD1	TRBV5-1	NA	TRBJ1-1	TGCGCCAGCAGCCCCGGGACAGGGACGATGAACACTGAAGCTTTCTTT	CASSPGTGTMNTEAFF
TRBD2	TRBV11-2	NA	TRBJ2-2	TGTGCCAGCAGCCTAAGGACTAGCGCATACCCGGGATTTGGAGGGGAGCTGTTTTTT	CASSLRTSAYPGFGGELFF
TRBD1	TRBV4-1	NA	TRBJ1-2	TGCGCCAGCAGCCCCCGATGGGGACAGGGGAATGGCTACACCTTC	CASSPRWGQGNGYTF
TRBD2	TRBV5-6	NA	TRBJ2-7	TGTGCCAGCAGCTTGGGAGGGCTAGCGGCCTACGAGCAGTACTTC	CASSLGGLAAYEQYF
NA	TRBV4-1	NA	TRBJ1-4	TGCGCCAGCAGCCAAGATGGCCAGGCAGACGAAAAACTGTTTTTT	CASSQDGQADEKLFF
NA	TRBV3-1/TRBV3-2	NA	TRBJ2-2	TGTGCCAGCAGCCAAGGATCAAGGGGTGCCGGGGAGCTGTTTTTT	CASSQGSRGAGELFF
TRBD1	TRBV9	NA	TRBJ1-2	TGTGCCAGCAGCGTAGGTGCCGGACAGGGCCATGGCTACACCTTC	CASSVGAGQGHGYTF
NA	TRBV28	NA	TRBJ2-1	TGTGCCTCCGTGGGAACAGGGAAAGAGATTGAGCAGTTCTTC	CASVGTGKEIEQFF
TRBD1	TRBV7-7	NA	TRBJ2-7	TGTGCCAGCAGCTTAGCACAGGGGGTGTCCTACGAGCAGTACTTC	CASSLAQGVSYEQYF
NA	TRBV12-3/TRBV12-4	NA	TRBJ1-2	TGTGCCAGCAGTTTTTTAGCATACGATGGCTACACCTTC	CASSFLAYDGYTF
NA	TRBV3-1/TRBV3-2	NA	TRBJ1-2	TGTGCCAGCAGCCAAGGGTGGCCTTATGGCTACACCTTC	CASSQGWPYGYTF
TRBD1	TRBV2	NA	TRBJ1-1	TGTGCCGCGAAACAGGGGTATAACACTGAAGCTTTCTTT	CAAKQGYNTEAFF
TRBD2	TRBV4-1	NA	TRBJ2-1	TGCGCCAGCAGCCGTCAACTAGCGGGAGGTAGCTCCTACAATGAGCAGTTCTTC	CASSRQLAGGSSYNEQFF